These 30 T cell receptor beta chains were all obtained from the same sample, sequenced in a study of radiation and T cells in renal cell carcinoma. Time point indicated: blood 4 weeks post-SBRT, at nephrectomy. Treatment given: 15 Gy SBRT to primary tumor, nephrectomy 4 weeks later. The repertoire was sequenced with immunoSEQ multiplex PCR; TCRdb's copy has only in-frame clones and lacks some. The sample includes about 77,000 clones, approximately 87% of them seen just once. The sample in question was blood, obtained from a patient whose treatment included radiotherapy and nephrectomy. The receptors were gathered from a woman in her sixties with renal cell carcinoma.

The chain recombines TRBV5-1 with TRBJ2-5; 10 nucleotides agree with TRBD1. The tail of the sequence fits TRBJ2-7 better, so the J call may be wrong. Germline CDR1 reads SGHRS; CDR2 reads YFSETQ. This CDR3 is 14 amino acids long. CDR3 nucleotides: TGCGCCAGCAAGTCGGGGGACAGGGGCTACGAGCAGTACTTC. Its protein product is CASKSGDRGYEQYF.

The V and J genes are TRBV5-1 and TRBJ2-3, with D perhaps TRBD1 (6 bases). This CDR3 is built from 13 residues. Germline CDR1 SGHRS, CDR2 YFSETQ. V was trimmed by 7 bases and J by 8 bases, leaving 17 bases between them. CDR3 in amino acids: CASGEEQGTTQYF. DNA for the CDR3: TGCGCCAGCGGAGAGGAACAGGGTACTACGCAGTATTTT.

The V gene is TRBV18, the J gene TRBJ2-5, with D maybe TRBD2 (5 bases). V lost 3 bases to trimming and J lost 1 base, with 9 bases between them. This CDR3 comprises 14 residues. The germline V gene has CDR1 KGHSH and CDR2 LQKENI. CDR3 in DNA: TGTGCCAGCTCACCGAGGGCGGGCCAAGAGACCCAGTACTTC. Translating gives CASSPRAGQETQYF.

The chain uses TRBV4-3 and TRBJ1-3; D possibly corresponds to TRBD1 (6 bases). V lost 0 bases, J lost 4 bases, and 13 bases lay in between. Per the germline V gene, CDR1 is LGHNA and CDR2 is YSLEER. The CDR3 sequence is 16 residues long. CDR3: CASSQDLGATGNTIYF. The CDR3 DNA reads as TGCGCCAGCAGCCAAGATCTGGGGGCTACGGGAAACACCATATATTTT.

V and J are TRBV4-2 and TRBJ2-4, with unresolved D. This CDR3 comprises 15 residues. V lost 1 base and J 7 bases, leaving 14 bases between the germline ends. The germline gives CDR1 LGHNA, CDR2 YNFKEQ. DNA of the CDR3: TGTGCCAGCAGCCAAGTAATGGGCACCTCCAACATTCAGTACTTC. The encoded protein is CASSQVMGTSNIQYF.

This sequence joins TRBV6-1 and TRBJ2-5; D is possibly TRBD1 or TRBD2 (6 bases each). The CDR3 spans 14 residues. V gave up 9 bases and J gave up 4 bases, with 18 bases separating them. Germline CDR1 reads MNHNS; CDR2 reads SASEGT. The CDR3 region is CASFEGGLAETQYF. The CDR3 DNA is TGTGCCAGTTTCGAAGGGGGGCTAGCAGAGACCCAGTACTTC.

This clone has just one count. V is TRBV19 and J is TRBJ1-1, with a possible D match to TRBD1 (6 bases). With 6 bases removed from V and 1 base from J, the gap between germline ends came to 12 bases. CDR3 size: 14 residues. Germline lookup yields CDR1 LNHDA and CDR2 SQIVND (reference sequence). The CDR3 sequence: CASSPGTPNTEAFF. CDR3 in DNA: TGTGCCAGTAGCCCCGGGACACCGAACACTGAAGCTTTCTTT.

As DNA, the CDR3 is TGTGCCAGCTCACCTAACAGGGGAAGGGAGACCCAGTACTTC. Amino acids: CASSPNRGRETQYF. The chain couples TRBV18 to TRBJ2-5, with TRBD1 matching 7 bases. The germline V gene encodes CDR1 KGHSH and CDR2 LQKENI. V was pared by 3 bases and J by 5 bases, with 6 bases of the junction left unmatched. CDR3 length: 14 amino acids.

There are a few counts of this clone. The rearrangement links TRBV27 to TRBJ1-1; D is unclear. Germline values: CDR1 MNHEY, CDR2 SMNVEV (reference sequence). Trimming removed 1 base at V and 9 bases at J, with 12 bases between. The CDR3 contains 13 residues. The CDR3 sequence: CASSLFRQIQAFF. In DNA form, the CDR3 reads TGTGCCAGCAGTTTATTCCGGCAGATTCAAGCTTTCTTT.

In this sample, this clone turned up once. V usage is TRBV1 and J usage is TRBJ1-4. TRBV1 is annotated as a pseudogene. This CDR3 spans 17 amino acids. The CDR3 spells CTSSQDWERGPNEKLFF. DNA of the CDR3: TGCACCAGCAGCCAAGATTGGGAGAGGGGACCTAATGAAAAACTGTTTTTT.

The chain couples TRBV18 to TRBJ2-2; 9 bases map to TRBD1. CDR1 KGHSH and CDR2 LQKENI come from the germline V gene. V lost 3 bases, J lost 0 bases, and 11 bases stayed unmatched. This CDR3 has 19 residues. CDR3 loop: CASSPRSAQGAANTGELFF. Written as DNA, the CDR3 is TGTGCCAGCTCACCTCGAAGTGCACAGGGGGCCGCGAACACCGGGGAGCTGTTTTTT.

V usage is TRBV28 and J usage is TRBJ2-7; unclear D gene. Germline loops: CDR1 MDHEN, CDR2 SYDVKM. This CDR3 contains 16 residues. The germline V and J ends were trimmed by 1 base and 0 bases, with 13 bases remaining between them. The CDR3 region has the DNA TGTGCCAGCAGTTTATCTGGTCATTGGAGCTCCTACGAGCAGTACTTC. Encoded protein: CASSLSGHWSSYEQYF.

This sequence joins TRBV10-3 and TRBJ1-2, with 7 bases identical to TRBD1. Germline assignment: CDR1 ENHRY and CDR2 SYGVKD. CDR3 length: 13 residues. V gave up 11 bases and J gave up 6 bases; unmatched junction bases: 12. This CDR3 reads CASKGAQNNGYTF. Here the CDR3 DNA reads TGTGCCTCAAAGGGGGCGCAGAACAATGGCTACACCTTC.

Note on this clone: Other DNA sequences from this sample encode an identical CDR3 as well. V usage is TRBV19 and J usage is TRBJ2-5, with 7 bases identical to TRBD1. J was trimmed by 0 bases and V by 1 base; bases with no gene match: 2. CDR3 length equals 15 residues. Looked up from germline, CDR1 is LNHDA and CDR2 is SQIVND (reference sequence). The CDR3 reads CASSIGGTDQETQYF. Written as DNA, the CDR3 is TGTGCCAGTAGTATAGGAGGGACAGACCAAGAGACCCAGTACTTC.

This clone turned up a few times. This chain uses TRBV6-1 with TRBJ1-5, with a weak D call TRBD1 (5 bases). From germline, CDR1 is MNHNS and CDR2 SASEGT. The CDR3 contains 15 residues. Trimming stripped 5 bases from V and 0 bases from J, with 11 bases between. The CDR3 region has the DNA TGTGCCAGCAGTAAAGGGACCTATAGCAATCAGCCCCAGCATTTT. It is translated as CASSKGTYSNQPQHF.

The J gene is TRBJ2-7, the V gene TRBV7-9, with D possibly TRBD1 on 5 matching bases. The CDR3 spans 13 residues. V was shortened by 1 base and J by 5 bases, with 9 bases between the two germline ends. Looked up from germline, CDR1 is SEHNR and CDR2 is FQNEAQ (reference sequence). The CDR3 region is CASSLGPGNEQYF. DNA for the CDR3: TGTGCCAGCAGCTTAGGTCCAGGGAACGAGCAGTACTTC.

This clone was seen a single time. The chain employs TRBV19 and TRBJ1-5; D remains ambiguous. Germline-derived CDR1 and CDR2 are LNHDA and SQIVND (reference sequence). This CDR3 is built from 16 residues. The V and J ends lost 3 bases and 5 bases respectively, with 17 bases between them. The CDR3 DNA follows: TGTGCCAGTAGTATCATTGGGCCGTCCGTCCATCAGCCCCAGCATTTT. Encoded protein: CASSIIGPSVHQPQHF.

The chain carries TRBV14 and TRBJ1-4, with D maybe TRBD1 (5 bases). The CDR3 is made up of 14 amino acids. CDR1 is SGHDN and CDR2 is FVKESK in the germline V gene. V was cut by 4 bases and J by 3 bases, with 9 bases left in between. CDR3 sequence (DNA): TGTGCCAGCAGCCCGACAGCCGCTAATGAAAAACTGTTTTTT. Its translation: CASSPTAANEKLFF. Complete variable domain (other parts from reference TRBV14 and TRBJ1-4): EAGVTQFPSHSVIEKGQTVTLRCDPISGHDNLYWYRRVMGKEIKFLLHFVKESKQDESGMPNNRFLAERTGGTYSTLKVQPAELEDSGVYFCASSPTAANEKLFFGSGTQLSVL.

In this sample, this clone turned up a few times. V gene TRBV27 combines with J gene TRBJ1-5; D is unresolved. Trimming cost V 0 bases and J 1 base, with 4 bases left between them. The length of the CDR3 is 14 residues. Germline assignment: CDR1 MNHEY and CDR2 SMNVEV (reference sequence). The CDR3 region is CASSLSGSNQPQHF. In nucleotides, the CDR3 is TGTGCCAGCAGTTTATCAGGGAGCAATCAGCCCCAGCATTTT.

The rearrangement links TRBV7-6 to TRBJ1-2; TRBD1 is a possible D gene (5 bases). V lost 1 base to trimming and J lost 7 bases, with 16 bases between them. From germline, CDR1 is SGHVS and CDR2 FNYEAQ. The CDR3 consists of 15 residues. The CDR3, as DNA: TGTGCCAGCAGCTTAGGGGCAGGGAGTAAAGGTGGCTACACCTTC. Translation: CASSLGAGSKGGYTF. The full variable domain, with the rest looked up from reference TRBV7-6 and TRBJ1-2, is GAGVSQSPRYKVTKRGQDVALRCDPISGHVSLYWYRQALGQGPEFLTYFNYEAQQDKSGLPNDRFSAERPEGSISTLTIQRTEQRDSAMYRCASSLGAGSKGGYTFGSGTRLTVV.

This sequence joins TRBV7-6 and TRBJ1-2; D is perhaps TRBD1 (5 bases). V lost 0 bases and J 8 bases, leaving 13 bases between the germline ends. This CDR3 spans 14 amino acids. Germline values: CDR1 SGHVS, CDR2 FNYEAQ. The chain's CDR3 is CASSLAFGTQGYTF. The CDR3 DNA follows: TGTGCCAGCAGCTTAGCGTTCGGGACTCAGGGCTACACCTTC.

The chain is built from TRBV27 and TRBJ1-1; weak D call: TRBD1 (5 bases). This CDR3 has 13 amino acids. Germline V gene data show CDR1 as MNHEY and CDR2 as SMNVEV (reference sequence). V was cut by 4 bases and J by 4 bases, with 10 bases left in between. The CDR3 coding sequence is TGTGCCAGCAGTTCCGTTAGGGGCACTGAAGCTTTCTTT. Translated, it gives CASSSVRGTEAFF.

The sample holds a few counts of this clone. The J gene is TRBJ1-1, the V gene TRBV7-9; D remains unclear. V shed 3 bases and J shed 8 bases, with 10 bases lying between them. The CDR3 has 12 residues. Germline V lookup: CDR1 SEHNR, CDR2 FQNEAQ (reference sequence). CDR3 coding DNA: TGTGCCAGCAGCTTTGGGCTATTGGAAGCTTTCTTT. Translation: CASSFGLLEAFF.

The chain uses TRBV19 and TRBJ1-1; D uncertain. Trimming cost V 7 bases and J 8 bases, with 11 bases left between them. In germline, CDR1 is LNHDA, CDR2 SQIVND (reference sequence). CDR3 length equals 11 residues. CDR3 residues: CASTTISEAFF. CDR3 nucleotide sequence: TGTGCCAGTACCACCATATCCGAAGCTTTCTTT.

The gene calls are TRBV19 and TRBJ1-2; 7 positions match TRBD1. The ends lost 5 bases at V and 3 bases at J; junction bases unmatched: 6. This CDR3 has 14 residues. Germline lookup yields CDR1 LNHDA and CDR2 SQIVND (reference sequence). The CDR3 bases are TGTGCCAGTAGTTCCCAGGGGGGCTACTATGGCTACACCTTC. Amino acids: CASSSQGGYYGYTF.

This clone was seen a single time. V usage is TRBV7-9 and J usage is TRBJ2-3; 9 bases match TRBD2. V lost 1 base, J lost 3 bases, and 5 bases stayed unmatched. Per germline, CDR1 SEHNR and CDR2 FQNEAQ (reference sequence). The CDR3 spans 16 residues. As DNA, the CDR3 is TGTGCCAGCAGCTTAGGATCTAGCGGGGAGACAGATACGCAGTATTTT. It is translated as CASSLGSSGETDTQYF.

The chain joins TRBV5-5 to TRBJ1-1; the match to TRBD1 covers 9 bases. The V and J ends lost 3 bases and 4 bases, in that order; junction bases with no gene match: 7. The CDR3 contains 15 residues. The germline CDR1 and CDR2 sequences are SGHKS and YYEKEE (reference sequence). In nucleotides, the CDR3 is TGTGCCAGCAGCTGGGAGGGACAGGGTACCACTGAAGCTTTCTTT. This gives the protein CASSWEGQGTTEAFF.

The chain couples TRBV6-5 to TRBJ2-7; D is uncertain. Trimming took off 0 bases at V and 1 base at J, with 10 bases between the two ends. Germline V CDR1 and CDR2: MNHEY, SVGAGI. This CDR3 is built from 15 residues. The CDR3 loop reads CASSYSSGTSYEQYF. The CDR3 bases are TGTGCCAGCAGTTACTCGTCCGGCACATCCTACGAGCAGTACTTC.

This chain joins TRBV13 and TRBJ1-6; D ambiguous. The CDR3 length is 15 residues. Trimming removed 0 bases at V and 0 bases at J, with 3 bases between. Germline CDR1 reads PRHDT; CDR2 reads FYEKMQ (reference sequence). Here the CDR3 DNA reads TGTGCCAGCAGCTTAGGGGGCTCCTATAATTCACCCCTCCACTTT. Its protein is CASSLGGSYNSPLHF.

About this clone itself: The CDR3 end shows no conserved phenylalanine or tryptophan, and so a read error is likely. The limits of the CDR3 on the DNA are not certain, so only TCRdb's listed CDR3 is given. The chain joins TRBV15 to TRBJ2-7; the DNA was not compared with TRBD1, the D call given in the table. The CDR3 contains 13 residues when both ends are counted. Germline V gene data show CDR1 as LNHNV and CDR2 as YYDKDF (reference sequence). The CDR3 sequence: CATSRDLGQGALL.